The entry below gives a single T cell receptor (beta chain) sequence along with its context. An input of roughly 0.45 to 1 ug of RNA was subjected to reverse transcription using random hexamers. TCRdb reanalysed the immunoSEQ multiplex PCR reads using MiXCR and keeps one entry per CDR3 protein. Of 95,000 to 150,000 distinct CDR3 sequences in the sample, roughly 94% were seen once. There are 11 residues in the CDR3. CDR1 and CDR2 (germline): SNHLY, FYNNEI. V lost 8 bases and J lost 5, with 10 bases in between. These data originate in a study of CD8 T cells in Susac syndrome. The chain uses TRBV2 and TRBJ2-7; tentatively, D is TRBD2 (6 bases). This sequence was found in a human donor in good health. Sequences were obtained from CD4+ T cells from PBMCs. The DNA of the CDR3 is TGTGCCAGCGCGGGACGGAACGAGCAGTACTTC. The encoded protein is CASAGRNEQYF. The full variable domain, its missing parts supplied by reference TRBV2 and TRBJ2-7, is EPEVTQTPSHQVTQMGQEVILRCVPISNHLYFYWYRQILGQKVEFLVSFYNNEISEKSEIFDDQFSVERPDGSNFTLKIRSTKLEDSAMYFCASAGRNEQYFGPGTRLTVT.